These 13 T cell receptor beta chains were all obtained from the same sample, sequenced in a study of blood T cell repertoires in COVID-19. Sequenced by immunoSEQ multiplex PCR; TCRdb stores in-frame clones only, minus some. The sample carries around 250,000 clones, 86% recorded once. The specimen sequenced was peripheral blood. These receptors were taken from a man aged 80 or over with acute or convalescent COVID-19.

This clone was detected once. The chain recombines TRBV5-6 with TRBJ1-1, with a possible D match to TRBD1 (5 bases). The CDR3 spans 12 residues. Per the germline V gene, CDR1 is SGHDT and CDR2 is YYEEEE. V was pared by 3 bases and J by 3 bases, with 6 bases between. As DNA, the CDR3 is TGTGCCAGCAGCTCACAGGACACTGAAGCTTTCTTT. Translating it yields CASSSQDTEAFF.

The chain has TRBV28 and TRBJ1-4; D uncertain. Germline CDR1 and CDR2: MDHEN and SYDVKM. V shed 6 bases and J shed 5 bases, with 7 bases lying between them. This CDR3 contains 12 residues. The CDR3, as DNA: TGTGCCAGCAGGTCCGGGAATGAAAAACTGTTTTTT. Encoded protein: CASRSGNEKLFF.

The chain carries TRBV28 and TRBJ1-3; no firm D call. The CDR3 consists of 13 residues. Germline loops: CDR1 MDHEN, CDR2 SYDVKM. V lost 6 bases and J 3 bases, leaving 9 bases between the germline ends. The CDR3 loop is CASSGGYGNTIYF. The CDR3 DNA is TGTGCCAGCAGCGGAGGGTATGGAAACACCATATATTTT.

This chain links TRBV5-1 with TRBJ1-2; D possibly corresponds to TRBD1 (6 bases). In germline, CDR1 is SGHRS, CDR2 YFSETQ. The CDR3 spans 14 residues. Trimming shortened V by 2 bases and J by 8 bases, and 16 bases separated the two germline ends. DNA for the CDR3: TGCGCCAGCAGCTTAACCTCAGGGGAAGGCGGCTACACCTTC. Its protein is CASSLTSGEGGYTF. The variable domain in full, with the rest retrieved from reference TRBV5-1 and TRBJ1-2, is KAGVTQTPRYLIKTRGQQVTLSCSPISGHRSVSWYQQTPGQGLQFLFEYFSETQRNKGNFPGRFSGRQFSNSRSEMNVSTLELGDSALYLCASSLTSGEGGYTFGSGTRLTVV.

The CDR3 DNA sequence: TGTGCCAGCAGCATGGGGACAGTTGAGCCTGAAGCTTTCTTT. It is translated as CASSMGTVEPEAFF. The chain has TRBV7-9 and TRBJ1-1, with 7 bases identical to TRBD1. This CDR3 contains 14 residues. J lost 6 bases, V lost 5 bases, and 9 bases had no gene match. Germline CDR1 reads SEHNR; CDR2 reads FQNEAQ (reference sequence).

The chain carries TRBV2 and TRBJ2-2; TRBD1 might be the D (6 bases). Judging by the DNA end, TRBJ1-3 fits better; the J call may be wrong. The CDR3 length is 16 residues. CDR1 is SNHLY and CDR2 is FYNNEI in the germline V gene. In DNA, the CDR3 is TGTGCCAGCAGAGGGGGTGTTTGGGGCTCTGGAAACACCATATATTTT. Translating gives CASRGGVWGSGNTIYF.

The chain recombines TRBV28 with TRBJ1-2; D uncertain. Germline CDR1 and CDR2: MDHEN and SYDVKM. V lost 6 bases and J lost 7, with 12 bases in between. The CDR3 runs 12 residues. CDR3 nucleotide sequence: TGTGCCAGCAGCCCCACGGTAGCTGGCTACACCTTC. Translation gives CASSPTVAGYTF.

CDR3 coding DNA: TGCGCCAGCAGCCAAGGAAGGAGGGCGGGTAACAATGAGCAGTTCTTC. Translation gives CASSQGRRAGNNEQFF. The V and J genes are TRBV4-3 and TRBJ2-1; TRBD2 is a possible D gene (6 bases). CDR1 and CDR2 (germline): LGHNA, YSLEER. V was shortened by 1 base and J by 5 bases, with 15 bases between the two germline ends. The CDR3 loop spans 16 amino acids.

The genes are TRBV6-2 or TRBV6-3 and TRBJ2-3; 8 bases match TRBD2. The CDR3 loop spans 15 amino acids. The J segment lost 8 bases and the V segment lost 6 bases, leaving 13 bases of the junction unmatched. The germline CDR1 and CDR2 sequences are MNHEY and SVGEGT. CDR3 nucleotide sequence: TGTGCCAGCAGCCGGGGGGGCAGTCTCATAGGTACGCAGTATTTT. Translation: CASSRGGSLIGTQYF.

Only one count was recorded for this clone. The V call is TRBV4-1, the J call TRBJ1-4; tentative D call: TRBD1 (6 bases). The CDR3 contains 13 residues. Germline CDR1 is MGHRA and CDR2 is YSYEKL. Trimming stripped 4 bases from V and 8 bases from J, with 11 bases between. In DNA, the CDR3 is TGCGCCAGCAGCCTCGCGGACAGAGAAAAACTGTTTTTT. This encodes CASSLADREKLFF.

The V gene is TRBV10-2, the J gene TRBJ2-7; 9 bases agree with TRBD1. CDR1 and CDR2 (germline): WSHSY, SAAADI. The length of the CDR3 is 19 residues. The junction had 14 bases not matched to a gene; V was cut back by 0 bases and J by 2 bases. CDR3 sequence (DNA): TGCGCCAGCAGTGAGTCAGGGTGGACAGGGGAGGCTCATCCCTACGAGCAGTACTTC. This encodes CASSESGWTGEAHPYEQYF.

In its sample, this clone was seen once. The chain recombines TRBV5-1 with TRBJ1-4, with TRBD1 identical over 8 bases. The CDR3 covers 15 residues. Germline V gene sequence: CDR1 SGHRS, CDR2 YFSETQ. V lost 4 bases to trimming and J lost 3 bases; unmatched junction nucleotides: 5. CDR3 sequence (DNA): TGCGCCAGCAGCCTAGGACAGGGCCCTAATGAAAAACTGTTTTTT. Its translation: CASSLGQGPNEKLFF. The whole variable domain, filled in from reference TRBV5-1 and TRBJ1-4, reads KAGVTQTPRYLIKTRGQQVTLSCSPISGHRSVSWYQQTPGQGLQFLFEYFSETQRNKGNFPGRFSGRQFSNSRSEMNVSTLELGDSALYLCASSLGQGPNEKLFFGSGTQLSVL.

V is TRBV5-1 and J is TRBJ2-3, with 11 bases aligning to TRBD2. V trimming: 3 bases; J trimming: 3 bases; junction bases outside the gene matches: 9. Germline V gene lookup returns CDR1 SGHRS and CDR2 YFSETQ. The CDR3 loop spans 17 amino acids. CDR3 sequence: CASSWPRSGGGTDTQYF. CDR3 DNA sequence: TGCGCCAGCAGCTGGCCCCGTAGCGGGGGGGGTACAGATACGCAGTATTTT.